This TCR beta chain is drawn from a study of TIL therapy for anti-PD-1-resistant metastatic lung cancer. Looking at the study overall: Most patients had lung adenocarcinoma. Tumors carried a median approximately 1.6 non-synonymous mutations per megabase. The study's findings and limits: This highly selected cohort may not generalize to typical lung cancer patients.

CDR1 and CDR2 (germline): MDHEN, SYDVKM. J gave up 5 bases and V 3 bases, and 7 bases lay outside the gene matches. The CDR3 is made up of 16 amino acids. Remarks on this clone: Its matching antigen is unknown.

The immunoSEQ assay was v3. Survey-level samples got 2 million to 2.5 million read pairs; deep-level samples got roughly 5-6.5 million. Clones were sequenced by immunoSEQ multiplex PCR, and TCRdb holds only the in-frame ones, with some missing. This sample carries about 55,000 clones, roughly four fifths of them seen once, and the ten largest clones take just under 3%. Time point here: pre-treatment sample, taken before nivolumab and TIL therapy. The chain links TRBV28 to TRBJ2-3; 11 nucleotides agree with TRBD1. The sample consisted of blood, taken at baseline. The TCR originated in a person aged 25-79 years with non-small cell lung cancer. Written as DNA, the CDR3 is TGTGCCAGCAGTTTCTCCGGGACAGGGGGTTTAGATACGCAGTATTTT. Protein product: CASSFSGTGGLDTQYF.